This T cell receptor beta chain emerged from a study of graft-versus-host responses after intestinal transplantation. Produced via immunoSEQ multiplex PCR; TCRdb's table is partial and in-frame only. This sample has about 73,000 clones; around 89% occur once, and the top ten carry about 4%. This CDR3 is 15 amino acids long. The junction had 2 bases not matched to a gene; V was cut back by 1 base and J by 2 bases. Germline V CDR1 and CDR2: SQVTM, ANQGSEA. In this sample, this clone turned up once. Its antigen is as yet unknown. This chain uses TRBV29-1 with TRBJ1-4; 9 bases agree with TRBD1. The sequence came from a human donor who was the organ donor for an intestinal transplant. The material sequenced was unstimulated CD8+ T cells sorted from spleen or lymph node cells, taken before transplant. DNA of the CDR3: TGCAGCGTTGAAGCGGGGACAGGGACTAATGAAAAACTGTTTTTT. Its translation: CSVEAGTGTNEKLFF.